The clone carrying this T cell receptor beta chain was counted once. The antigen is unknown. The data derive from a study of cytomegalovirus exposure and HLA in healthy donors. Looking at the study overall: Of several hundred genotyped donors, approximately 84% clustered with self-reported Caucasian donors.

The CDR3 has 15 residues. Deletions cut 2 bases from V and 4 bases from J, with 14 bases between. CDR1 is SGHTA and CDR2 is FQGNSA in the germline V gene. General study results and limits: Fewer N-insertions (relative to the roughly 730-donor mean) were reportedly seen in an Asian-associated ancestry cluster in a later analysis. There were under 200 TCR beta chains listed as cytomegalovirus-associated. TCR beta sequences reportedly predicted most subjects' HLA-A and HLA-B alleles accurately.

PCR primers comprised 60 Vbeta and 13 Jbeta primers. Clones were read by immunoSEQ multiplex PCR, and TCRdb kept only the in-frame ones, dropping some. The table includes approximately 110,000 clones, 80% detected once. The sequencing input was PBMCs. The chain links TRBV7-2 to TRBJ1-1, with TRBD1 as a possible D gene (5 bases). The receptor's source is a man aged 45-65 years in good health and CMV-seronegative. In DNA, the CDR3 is TGTGCCAGCAGCTTACGCGCAGGGATGGGCACTGAAGCTTTCTTT. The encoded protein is CASSLRAGMGTEAFF.